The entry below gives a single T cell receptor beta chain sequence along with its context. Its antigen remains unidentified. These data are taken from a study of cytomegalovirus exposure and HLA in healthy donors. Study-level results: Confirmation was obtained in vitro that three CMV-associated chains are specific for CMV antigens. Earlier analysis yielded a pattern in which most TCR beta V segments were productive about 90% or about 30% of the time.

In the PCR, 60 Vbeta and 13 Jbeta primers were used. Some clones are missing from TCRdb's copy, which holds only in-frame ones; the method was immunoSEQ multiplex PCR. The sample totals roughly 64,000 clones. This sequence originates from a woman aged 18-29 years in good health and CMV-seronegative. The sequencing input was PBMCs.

Written as DNA, the CDR3 is TGTGCCAGCAGTGACTCAAGCCCGCTGCAGGGGGTTTTTAACTATGGCTACACCTTC. Translation: CASSDSSPLQGVFNYGYTF. The chain recombines TRBV6-4 with TRBJ1-2, with 7 bases that match TRBD1. Germline V CDR1 and CDR2: MRHNA, SNTAGT. V lost 0 bases, J lost 1 base, and 14 bases stayed unmatched. The CDR3 has 19 amino acids.